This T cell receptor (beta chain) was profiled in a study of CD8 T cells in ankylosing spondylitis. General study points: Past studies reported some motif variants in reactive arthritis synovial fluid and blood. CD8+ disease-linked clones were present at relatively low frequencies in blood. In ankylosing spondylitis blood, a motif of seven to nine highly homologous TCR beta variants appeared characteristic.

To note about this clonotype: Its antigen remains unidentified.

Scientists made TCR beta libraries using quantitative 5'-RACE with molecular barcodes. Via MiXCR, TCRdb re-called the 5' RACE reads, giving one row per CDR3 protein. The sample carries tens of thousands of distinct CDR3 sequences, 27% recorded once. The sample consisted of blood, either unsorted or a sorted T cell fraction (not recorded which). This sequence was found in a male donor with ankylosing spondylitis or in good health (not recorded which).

This CDR3 is CASSVAGGPSETQYF. In DNA form, the CDR3 reads TGTGCCAGCAGCGTAGCGGGAGGTCCGTCGGAGACCCAGTACTTC. The chain combines TRBV9 with TRBJ2-5; the match to TRBD2 covers 7 bases. Germline assignment: CDR1 SGDLS and CDR2 YYNGEE. After removal of 0 bases from V and 5 bases from J, the junction contained 7 bases not matched to a gene. The CDR3 consists of 15 residues.